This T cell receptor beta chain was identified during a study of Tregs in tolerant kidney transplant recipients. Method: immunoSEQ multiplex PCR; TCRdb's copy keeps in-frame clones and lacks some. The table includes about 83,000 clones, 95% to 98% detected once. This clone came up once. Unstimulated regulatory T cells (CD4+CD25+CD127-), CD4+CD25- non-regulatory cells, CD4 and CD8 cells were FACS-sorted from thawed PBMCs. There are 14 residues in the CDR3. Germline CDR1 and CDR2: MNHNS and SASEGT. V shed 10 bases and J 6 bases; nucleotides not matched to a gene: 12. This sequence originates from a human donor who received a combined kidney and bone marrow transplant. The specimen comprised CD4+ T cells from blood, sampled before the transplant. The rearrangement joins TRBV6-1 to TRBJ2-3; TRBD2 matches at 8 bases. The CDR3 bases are TGTGCCACTTATAGCGGGATGATTGGTGATACGCAGTATTTT. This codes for CATYSGMIGDTQYF.